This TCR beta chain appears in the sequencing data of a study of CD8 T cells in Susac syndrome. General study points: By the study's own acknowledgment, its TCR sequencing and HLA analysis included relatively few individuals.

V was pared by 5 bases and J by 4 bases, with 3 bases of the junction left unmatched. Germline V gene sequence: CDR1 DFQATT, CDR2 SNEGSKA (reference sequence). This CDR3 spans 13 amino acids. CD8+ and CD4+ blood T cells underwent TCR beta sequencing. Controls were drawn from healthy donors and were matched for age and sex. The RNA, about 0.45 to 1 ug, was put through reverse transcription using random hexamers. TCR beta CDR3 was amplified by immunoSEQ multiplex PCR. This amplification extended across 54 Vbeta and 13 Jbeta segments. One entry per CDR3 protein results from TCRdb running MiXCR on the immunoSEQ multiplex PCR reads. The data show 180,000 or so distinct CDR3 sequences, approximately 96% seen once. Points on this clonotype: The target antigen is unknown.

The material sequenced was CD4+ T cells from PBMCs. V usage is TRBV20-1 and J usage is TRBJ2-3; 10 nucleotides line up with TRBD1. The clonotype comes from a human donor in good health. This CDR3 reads CSAGQGGADTQYF. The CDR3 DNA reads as TGCAGTGCTGGACAGGGGGGGGCAGATACGCAGTATTTT.